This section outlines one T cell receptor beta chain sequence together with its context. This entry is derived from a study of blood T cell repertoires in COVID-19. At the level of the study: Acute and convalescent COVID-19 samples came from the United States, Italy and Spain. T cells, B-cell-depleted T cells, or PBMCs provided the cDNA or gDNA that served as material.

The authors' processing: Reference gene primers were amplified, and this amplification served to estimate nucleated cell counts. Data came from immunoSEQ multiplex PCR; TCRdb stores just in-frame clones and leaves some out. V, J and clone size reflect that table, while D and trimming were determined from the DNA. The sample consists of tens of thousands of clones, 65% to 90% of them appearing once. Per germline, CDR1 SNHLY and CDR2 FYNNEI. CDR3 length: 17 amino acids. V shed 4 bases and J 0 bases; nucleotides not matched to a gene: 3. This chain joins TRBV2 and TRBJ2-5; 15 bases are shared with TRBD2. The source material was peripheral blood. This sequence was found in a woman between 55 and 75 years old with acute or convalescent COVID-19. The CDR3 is CASSAGLAGGDQETQYF. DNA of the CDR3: TGTGCCAGCAGTGCGGGACTAGCGGGGGGCGACCAAGAGACCCAGTACTTC.